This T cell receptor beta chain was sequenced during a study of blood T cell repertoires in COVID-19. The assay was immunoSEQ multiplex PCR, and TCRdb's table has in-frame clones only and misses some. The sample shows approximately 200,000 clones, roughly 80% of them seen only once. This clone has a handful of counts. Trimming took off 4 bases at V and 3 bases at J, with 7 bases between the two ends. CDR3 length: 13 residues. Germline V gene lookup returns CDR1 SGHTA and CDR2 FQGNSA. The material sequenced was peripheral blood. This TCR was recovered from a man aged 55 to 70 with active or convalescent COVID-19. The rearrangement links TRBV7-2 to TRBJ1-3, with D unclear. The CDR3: CASSSSGGNTIYF. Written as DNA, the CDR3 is TGTGCCAGCAGCTCCTCCGGTGGAAACACCATATATTTT.